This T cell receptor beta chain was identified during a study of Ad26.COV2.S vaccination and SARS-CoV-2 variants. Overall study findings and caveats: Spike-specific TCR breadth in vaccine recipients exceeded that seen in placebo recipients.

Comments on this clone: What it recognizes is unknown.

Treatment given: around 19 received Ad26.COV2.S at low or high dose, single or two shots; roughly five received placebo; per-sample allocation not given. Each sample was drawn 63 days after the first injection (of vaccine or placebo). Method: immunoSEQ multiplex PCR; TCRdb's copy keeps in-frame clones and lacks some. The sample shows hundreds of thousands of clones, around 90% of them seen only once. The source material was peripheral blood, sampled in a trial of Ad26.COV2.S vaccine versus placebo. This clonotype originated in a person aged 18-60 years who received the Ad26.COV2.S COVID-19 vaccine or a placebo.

CDR3 DNA: TGTGCCAGCAGCCCCTACAGGGGTGGCCTGGATACGCAGTATTTT. Its protein is CASSPYRGGLDTQYF. The chain employs TRBV14 and TRBJ2-3; 7 bases map to TRBD1. Germline V lookup: CDR1 SGHDN, CDR2 FVKESK. V lost 4 bases to trimming and J lost 6 bases; unmatched junction nucleotides: 10. The CDR3 covers 15 residues.